The source of this T cell receptor beta chain is a study of T-cell memory formation after mild COVID-19. On the study more broadly: Clusters of TCRs were largely donor specific. Broader study findings: Contracting clones, day 15 to 85, had balanced CD4/CD8, and later expanders favored CD4+. Clonal second-wave expansions that peaked on day 37 had unconfirmed SARS-CoV-2 specificity.

A 5'RACE reaction primed in the constant segment made cDNA libraries of TCR alpha and TCR beta, and these carried sample barcodes and UMIs. TCRdb fed the 5' RACE reads into MiXCR, producing one record per CDR3 protein. The sample gives approximately 240,000 distinct CDR3 sequences, around 15% of which show up once; approximately 3.5% is in the top ten. The table lists this clonotype with a few counts. Its antigen is unidentified. This sequence was found in a young man who had mild COVID-19 (a few samples of this study predate the infection). Cell type and time point are not known. The sequencing sample was made of PBMCs or a T cell subset sorted from them (not recorded which).

Here the CDR3 reads CASNPTYQETQYF. The CDR3 DNA is TGTGCCAGCAACCCAACGTACCAAGAGACCCAGTACTTC. The chain recombines TRBV25-1 with TRBJ2-5; D gene uncertain. The CDR3 loop spans 13 amino acids. Germline CDR1 and CDR2: MGHDK and SYGVNS. V lost 7 bases to trimming and J lost 0 bases, with 9 bases between them.